This passage covers 12 T cell receptor beta chains from one sample sequenced in a study of human T cells and chemical hapten exposure. Using its own MiXCR run on the RACE reads, TCRdb lists one record per CDR3 protein. The sample gives about 120,000 distinct CDR3 sequences, about 13% of which show up once; over 0.85% is in the top ten. The sample's time point: patch test 1, 2 weeks after DPC sensitization. This sample's treatment: therapeutic diphenylcyclopropenone sensitization with weekly scalp DPC. The sample here was whole blood, taken in connection with sensitization to the hapten diphenylcyclopropenone (DPC). These receptors came from a man between 18 and 29 years old with alopecia areata. Some clones in this sample may be carry-over from other donors' samples.

This chain uses TRBV15 with TRBJ2-5; D gene ambiguous. The CDR3 totals 12 residues. Trimming pared 1 base from V and 5 bases from J, leaving 5 bases between. Germline-derived CDR1 and CDR2 are LNHNV and YYDKDF (reference sequence). The CDR3 DNA sequence: TGTGCCACCAGCAGAGTTGGGGAGACCCAGTACTTC. Translation gives CATSRVGETQYF.

Only a few counts were recorded for this clonotype. The V call is TRBV6-2 or TRBV6-3, the J call TRBJ1-2, with a tentative D call TRBD1 (5 bases). The V end was cut by 2 bases, the J end by 5 bases, with 18 bases between. Looked up from germline, CDR1 is MNHEY and CDR2 is SVGEGT. The CDR3 extends over 16 amino acids. The CDR3 nucleotides are TGTGCCAGCAGTTACCCCTTTCCGGGACTCCGGTATGGCTACACCTTC. It encodes CASSYPFPGLRYGYTF.

This clonotype was seen only a few times. V and J are TRBV15 and TRBJ2-7, with a possible D match to TRBD1 (5 bases). This CDR3 is 13 amino acids long. Germline values: CDR1 LNHNV, CDR2 YYDKDF (reference sequence). The V gene lost 2 bases and the J gene lost 7 bases, with 12 bases spanning the gap. The CDR3 reads CATSRQGSREQYF. The CDR3 DNA is TGTGCCACCAGCAGACAGGGTTCCCGGGAGCAGTACTTC.

This clonotype has a handful of counts. CDR3 in DNA: TGTGCCAGCAGCCGTTGGACTAGTCAAGAGACCCAGTACTTC. Residues: CASSRWTSQETQYF. The chain is built from TRBV14 and TRBJ2-5; 7 bases line up with TRBD2. V gave up 4 bases and J gave up 2 bases; unmatched junction bases: 4. Per germline, CDR1 SGHDN and CDR2 FVKESK. The CDR3 is 14 amino acids.

This clonotype was found a few times. The CDR3 nucleotides are TGCGCCAGCAGCCAGACAGGGTTCTCACCCCTCCACTTT. Protein: CASSQTGFSPLHF. The V call is TRBV4-1, the J call TRBJ1-6, with 7 bases identical to TRBD1. The germline V gene has CDR1 MGHRA and CDR2 YSYEKL. The ends lost 3 bases at V and 10 bases at J; junction bases unmatched: 3. CDR3 length: 13 amino acids.

V usage is TRBV20-1 and J usage is TRBJ2-7; 8 bases are a match to TRBD1. Germline CDR1 and CDR2: DFQATT and SNEGSKA (reference sequence). After removal of 6 bases from V and 0 bases from J, the junction contained 7 bases not matched to a gene. The CDR3 loop spans 14 amino acids. The CDR3 here is CSASGQGSSYEQYF. CDR3 DNA sequence: TGCAGTGCCAGTGGACAGGGCAGCTCCTACGAGCAGTACTTC.

The table lists this clonotype with many counts. V is TRBV12-3 or TRBV12-4 and J is TRBJ2-3; D gene uncertain. This CDR3 spans 11 amino acids. The V end lost 7 bases, the J end lost 6 bases, and 8 bases lay between the germline ends. CDR3 region: CASNLGDTQYF. CDR3 nucleotide sequence: TGTGCCAGCAATCTGGGGGATACGCAGTATTTT.

This clonotype was detected a few times. V and J are TRBV27 and TRBJ2-2; D not resolved. CDR1 MNHEY and CDR2 SMNVEV come from the germline V gene (reference sequence). This CDR3 contains 14 residues. V gave up 5 bases and J gave up 1 base, with 8 bases separating them. The CDR3 sequence: CASSESLNTGELFF. The CDR3, as DNA: TGTGCCAGCAGTGAATCTCTGAACACCGGGGAGCTGTTTTTT.

The chain couples TRBV7-3 to TRBJ1-5; D is ambiguous. The V gene's germline CDR1 is SGHTA and CDR2 FQGTGA. The ends were cut back, 1 base at V and 3 bases at J, with 4 bases in the middle. CDR3 size: 13 residues. CDR3 residues: CASSLRDNQPQHF. CDR3 in DNA: TGTGCCAGCAGCTTAAGGGACAATCAGCCCCAGCATTTT.

The CDR3 protein is CASSPGVLGEQYV. CDR3 nucleotides: TGTGCCAGCAGCCCTGGGGTCCTTGGCGAGCAGTACGTC. The chain has TRBV6-5 and TRBJ2-7, with D uncertain. Germline assignment: CDR1 MNHEY and CDR2 SVGAGI. CDR3 length equals 13 residues. The V end lost 6 bases, the J end lost 6 bases, and 15 bases lay between the germline ends.

This clonotype was counted only a few times. This chain joins TRBV28 and TRBJ2-1, with TRBD1 identical over 10 bases. The CDR3 is 15 residues long. Germline V gene lookup returns CDR1 MDHEN and CDR2 SYDVKM. After removal of 5 bases from V and 9 bases from J, the junction contained 10 bases not matched to a gene. CDR3 sequence: CASSPPGQGLVEQFF. CDR3 bases: TGTGCCAGCAGTCCTCCGGGACAGGGGCTTGTTGAGCAGTTCTTC. Full variable domain (outside the CDR3, taken from reference TRBV28 and TRBJ2-1): DVKVTQSSRYLVKRTGEKVFLECVQDMDHENMFWYRQDPGLGLRLIYFSYDVKMKEKGDIPEGYSVSREKKERFSLILESASTNQTSMYLCASSPPGQGLVEQFFGPGTRLTVL.

This clonotype showed up just a few times. V usage is TRBV7-9 and J usage is TRBJ1-1, with D perhaps TRBD1 (5 bases). Germline loops: CDR1 SEHNR, CDR2 FQNEAQ (reference sequence). The CDR3 is 11 residues long. V was clipped by 10 bases and J by 2 bases, with 8 bases between them. CDR3 residues: CATGANTEAFF. In nucleotides, the CDR3 is TGTGCCACCGGGGCAAACACTGAAGCTTTCTTT.